The clone carrying this T cell receptor (beta chain) appeared a few times. No antigen is known for it. The PCR made use of 60 Vbeta and 13 Jbeta primers. The table came from immunoSEQ multiplex PCR; TCRdb's copy has only in-frame clones and leaves some out. This sample has some 170,000 clones, with approximately 79% found just once. This entry is derived from a study of cytomegalovirus exposure and HLA in healthy donors. Points from the study as a whole: Later genetic work tied a missense DCLRE1C variant to beta-chain V and J trimming. TCR beta sequences numbering 16,951 were associated with HLA alleles at 0.05 false discovery rate in a later analysis. Presence/absence analysis assumed near-uniform sequencing depth across donors. The study put some 150 TCR beta chains on its list as cytomegalovirus-associated.

The TCR originated in a middle-aged man in good health and CMV-seronegative. The specimen was PBMCs.

CDR3 amino acids: CASSLKASGAGTEAFF. CDR3 in DNA: TGTGCCAGCAGCTTAAAAGCGAGTGGGGCTGGCACTGAAGCTTTCTTT. The V and J genes are TRBV7-2 and TRBJ1-1; D may be TRBD1 (5 bases). The CDR3 length is 16 residues. The germline V and J ends were trimmed by 2 bases and 4 bases, with 17 bases remaining between them. Looked up from germline, CDR1 is SGHTA and CDR2 is FQGNSA.